The 10 T cell receptor beta chains below come from one sample, sequenced in a study of blood T cell repertoires in COVID-19. Data came from immunoSEQ multiplex PCR; TCRdb stores just in-frame clones and leaves some out. The sample lists 350,000 to 500,000 clones, approximately 91% occurring once. Sequencing used PBMCs or T cells enriched from blood (not recorded which). The origin of the receptors is a woman younger than 30 who had been exposed to COVID-19.

Concerning this clone: Other nucleotide sequences from this sample produce the same CDR3. The chain joins TRBV12-3 or TRBV12-4 to TRBJ1-2; D may be TRBD1 (5 bases). V was pared by 6 bases and J by 4 bases, with 9 bases between. The CDR3 runs 12 residues. The CDR3 DNA reads as TGTGCCAGCAGCCCTGACAGCTATGGCTACACCTTC. Its translation is CASSPDSYGYTF.

This chain links TRBV4-1 with TRBJ1-1; no clear D. Trimming cost V 1 base and J 5 bases, with 5 bases left between them. The CDR3 spans 12 residues. Germline V gene data show CDR1 as MGHRA and CDR2 as YSYEKL. The CDR3 here is CASSQANTEAFF. The CDR3 coding sequence is TGCGCCAGCAGCCAAGCTAATACTGAAGCTTTCTTT.

The chain recombines TRBV7-8 with TRBJ2-1, with D tentatively TRBD2 (5 bases). Germline V gene lookup returns CDR1 SGHVS and CDR2 FQNEAQ. CDR3 size: 15 residues. Between the trimmed V and J ends, which lost 4 bases and 2 bases, there was a span of 12 bases. CDR3 sequence reads: CASSSGSGTYNEQFF. CDR3 coding DNA: TGTGCCAGCAGCTCTGGGAGCGGAACCTACAATGAGCAGTTCTTC.

J is TRBJ2-1 and V is TRBV15, with D tentatively TRBD1 (5 bases). The CDR3 extends over 12 amino acids. V was clipped by 2 bases and J by 16 bases, with 15 bases between them. In germline, CDR1 is LNHNV, CDR2 YYDKDF (reference sequence). Written as DNA, the CDR3 is TGTGCCACCAGCAGATCTCAGGGTCAATGTTTCTTC. This gives the protein CATSRSQGQCFF.

V is TRBV19 and J is TRBJ1-3; 8 bases are shared with TRBD1. The germline V gene encodes CDR1 LNHDA and CDR2 SQIVND (reference sequence). The ends lost 7 bases at V and 2 bases at J; junction bases unmatched: 4. The CDR3 covers 14 residues. CDR3 sequence: CASIDRGTGNTIYF. In nucleotides, the CDR3 is TGTGCCAGTATTGACAGGGGAACTGGAAACACCATATATTTT. The full variable domain, completed using reference TRBV19 and TRBJ1-3, is DGGITQSPKYLFRKEGQNVTLSCEQNLNHDAMYWYRQDPGQGLRLIYYSQIVNDFQKGDIAEGYSVSREKKESFPLTVTSAQKNPTAFYLCASIDRGTGNTIYFGEGSWLTVV.

V and J are TRBV28 and TRBJ2-3; no firm D call. Trimming cost V 5 bases and J 4 bases, with 7 bases left between them. The CDR3 length is 12 residues. Germline CDR1 is MDHEN and CDR2 is SYDVKM. This CDR3 reads CASSPESDTQYF. For the CDR3, the DNA is TGTGCCAGCAGTCCTGAGTCAGATACGCAGTATTTT.

The rearrangement links TRBV7-2 to TRBJ1-5; TRBD1 aligns across 10 bases. Trimming took 4 bases from V and 6 from J; bases not matched to a gene: 9. This CDR3 contains 16 residues. Germline CDR1 SGHTA, CDR2 FQGNSA. The CDR3 DNA sequence: TGTGCCAGCAGCTCAATTGGACAGGGGGTATCTCAGCCCCAGCATTTT. Translated: CASSSIGQGVSQPQHF.

This chain joins TRBV5-8 and TRBJ1-2, with D possibly matching TRBD1 (5 bases). Germline CDR1 is SGHTS and CDR2 is YDEGEE. The CDR3 covers 14 residues. Deletions cut 4 bases from V and 3 bases from J, with 13 bases between. The CDR3 region is CASSRGAGDYGYTF. DNA of the CDR3: TGTGCCAGCAGCCGTGGGGCGGGGGACTATGGCTACACCTTC.

The V and J genes are TRBV3-1 (or the pseudogene TRBV3-2) and TRBJ2-1, with TRBD2 matching 12 bases. The V gene end was trimmed by 0 bases and the J gene end by 6 bases; junction bases not matched to a gene: 3. From germline, CDR1 is LGHDT and CDR2 YNNKEL (reference sequence). The CDR3 totals 16 residues. CDR3 in DNA: TGTGCCAGCAGCCAAGATCTGACTAGCGGGAGCAATGAGCAGTTCTTC. Its translation: CASSQDLTSGSNEQFF.

This sequence joins TRBV7-9 and TRBJ1-1; maybe TRBD1 (5 bases). Germline CDR1 is SEHNR and CDR2 is FQNEAQ (reference sequence). The CDR3 spans 12 residues. The V end was cut by 8 bases, the J end by 4 bases, with 11 bases between. In nucleotides, the CDR3 is TGTGCCAGCGCTCTGGGGGGCACTGAAGCTTTCTTT. Protein sequence: CASALGGTEAFF.